The 20 T cell receptor beta chains reported below all come from one sample, sequenced in a study of lymphopenia after photon versus proton radiotherapy. TCRdb keeps only in-frame clones here, not all; method: immunoSEQ multiplex PCR. The sample contains around 20,000 clones, 70% to 90% of which appear only once. The input for sequencing was peripheral blood, taken from a patient treated with photon-based radiotherapy. These receptors were taken from a woman aged 50 to 60 with pancreatic cancer.

The rearrangement joins TRBV6-1 to TRBJ1-1; D is unclear. V lost 6 bases, J lost 4 bases, and 12 bases lay in between. Germline V gene lookup returns CDR1 MNHNS and CDR2 SASEGT. This CDR3 is built from 13 residues. CDR3 nucleotide sequence: TGTGCCAGCAGCCTAGGCTCCGCCACTGAAGCTTTCTTT. It encodes CASSLGSATEAFF.

This sequence joins TRBV27 and TRBJ1-2; TRBD1 agrees at 7 bases. This CDR3 contains 15 residues. V shed 5 bases, J shed 1 base, and the junction held 7 bases outside the gene matches. From germline, CDR1 is MNHEY and CDR2 SMNVEV (reference sequence). The CDR3 is CASSHRDSRNYGYTF. DNA of the CDR3: TGTGCCAGCAGTCACCGGGACAGCCGTAACTATGGCTACACCTTC.

This chain connects TRBV11-1 to TRBJ2-1, with D perhaps matching TRBD2 (5 bases). Germline values: CDR1 SGHAT, CDR2 FQDESV (reference sequence). V lost 2 bases and J 0 bases, leaving 8 bases between the germline ends. CDR3 size: 15 residues. DNA for the CDR3: TGTGCCAGCAGCTTAACGGGGAGCTCCTACAATGAGCAGTTCTTC. It encodes CASSLTGSSYNEQFF.

The chain combines TRBV2 with TRBJ2-1; tentative D call: TRBD2 (5 bases). The V gene lost 3 bases and the J gene lost 8 bases, with 11 bases spanning the gap. CDR1 is SNHLY and CDR2 is FYNNEI in the germline V gene. This CDR3 has 13 residues. The CDR3 region is CASSERVGHEQFF. In DNA, the CDR3 is TGTGCCAGCAGTGAGCGGGTAGGGCATGAGCAGTTCTTC.

In this sample, this clone turned up once. The chain uses TRBV6-7 and TRBJ2-1; D might be TRBD1 (5 bases). TRBV6-7 carries the ORF label, with uncertain function. With 0 bases removed from V and 6 bases from J, the gap between germline ends came to 15 bases. The CDR3 has 16 residues. This CDR3 is CASSYSITRQSNEQFF. CDR3 in DNA: TGTGCCAGCAGTTACTCTATAACCCGACAGTCCAATGAGCAGTTCTTC.

The chain carries TRBV18 and TRBJ1-1; D is perhaps TRBD1 (6 bases). The ends were cut back, 3 bases at V and 4 bases at J, with 12 bases in the middle. The CDR3 runs to 14 residues. The germline gives CDR1 KGHSH, CDR2 LQKENI. The CDR3 loop reads CASSPSGGPTEAFF. The CDR3 DNA reads as TGTGCCAGCTCACCCTCCGGGGGGCCCACTGAAGCTTTCTTT. Together with reference TRBV18 and TRBJ1-1, the CDR3 gives the full variable domain: NAGVMQNPRHLVRRRGQEARLRCSPMKGHSHVYWYRQLPEEGLKFMVYLQKENIIDESGMPKERFSAEFPKEGPSILRIQQVVRGDSAAYFCASSPSGGPTEAFFGQGTRLTVV.

The chain carries TRBV6-5 and TRBJ1-5; D not resolved. Germline assignment: CDR1 MNHEY and CDR2 SVGAGI. The V and J ends lost 8 bases and 6 bases respectively, with 2 bases between them. The CDR3 spans 9 residues. In DNA form, the CDR3 reads TGTGCCAGCGGTCAGCCCCAGCATTTT. Protein sequence: CASGQPQHF.

The chain couples TRBV19 to TRBJ1-1, with 7 bases identical to TRBD1. CDR3 length: 19 residues. The V segment lost 7 bases and the J segment 0 bases; nucleotides outside the gene matches: 20. CDR1 is LNHDA, CDR2 SQIVND, per germline (reference sequence). As DNA, the CDR3 is TGTGCCAGTATACCGGGACAGTGGGATCTCGCCACCCTGAACACTGAAGCTTTCTTT. Protein: CASIPGQWDLATLNTEAFF.

The J gene is TRBJ2-1, the V gene TRBV19; 8 nucleotides agree with TRBD1. CDR1 is LNHDA and CDR2 is SQIVND in the germline V gene (reference sequence). V dropped 7 bases and J dropped 2; count of bases not matched to a gene: 1. The CDR3 extends over 13 amino acids. The CDR3 spells CASNRGAYNEQFF. DNA of the CDR3: TGTGCCAGTAACAGGGGGGCCTACAATGAGCAGTTCTTC.

This clone was picked up one time. This chain joins TRBV6-6 and TRBJ2-5; D might be TRBD1 (5 bases). CDR1 and CDR2 from the germline V gene are MNHNY and SVGAGI (reference sequence). The V gene lost 2 bases and the J gene lost 3 bases, with 10 bases spanning the gap. This CDR3 has 14 amino acids. The CDR3 DNA follows: TGTGCCAGCAGTTACAAGGGGTTCGAAGAGACCCAGTACTTC. It encodes CASSYKGFEETQYF.

The V and J genes are TRBV19 and TRBJ1-1, with 8 bases lining up with TRBD1. This CDR3 region has 15 residues. The J segment lost 8 bases and the V segment lost 6 bases, leaving 14 bases of the junction unmatched. Germline lookup yields CDR1 LNHDA and CDR2 SQIVND (reference sequence). The chain's CDR3 is CASSRQGARGVEAFF. Written as DNA, the CDR3 is TGTGCCAGTAGCAGGCAGGGGGCGCGTGGAGTAGAAGCTTTCTTT.

The chain has TRBV19 and TRBJ1-5, with a weak D call TRBD1 (5 bases). Germline lookup yields CDR1 LNHDA and CDR2 SQIVND (reference sequence). This CDR3 has 18 amino acids. Trimming cost V 3 bases and J 4 bases, with 22 bases left between them. CDR3 amino acids: CASSIPSPGGVSNQPQHF. The CDR3 DNA is TGTGCCAGTAGTATTCCCTCCCCCGGGGGGGTCAGTAATCAGCCCCAGCATTTT.

The gene calls are TRBV9 and TRBJ2-3, with D tentatively TRBD2 (6 bases). CDR3 length: 17 amino acids. Germline V gene data show CDR1 as SGDLS and CDR2 as YYNGEE. Trimming removed 0 bases from V and 1 base from J, with 15 bases in between. The CDR3 DNA reads TGTGCCAGCAGCGTAGCTGGGACTCGAGGGGGCACAGATACGCAGTATTTT. Its protein product is CASSVAGTRGGTDTQYF.

This rearrangement joins TRBV28 to TRBJ1-5; possible D gene TRBD1, 6 bases. The CDR3 length is 15 residues. Trimming removed 2 bases at V and 7 bases at J, with 15 bases between. In germline, CDR1 is MDHEN, CDR2 SYDVKM. Here the CDR3 DNA reads TGTGCCAGCAGTTTACTCAAAGGGGGGCGGCAGCCCCAGCATTTT. It encodes CASSLLKGGRQPQHF.

The J gene is TRBJ2-7, the V gene TRBV27; 10 bases line up with TRBD1. CDR1 and CDR2 from the germline V gene are MNHEY and SMNVEV (reference sequence). The CDR3 has 14 residues. Trimming at V came to 9 bases and at J to 3 bases, leaving 8 bases not matched to a gene. The CDR3 DNA reads as TGTGCCAGTGGATACGGGACAGGGGACTACGAGCAGTACTTC. Protein: CASGYGTGDYEQYF.

This chain links TRBV10-3 with TRBJ2-7; 9 nucleotides align to TRBD1. The CDR3 sequence is 15 residues long. Losses at the gene ends were 10 bases for V and 6 bases for J; bases not matched to a gene: 16. Germline V gene sequence: CDR1 ENHRY, CDR2 SYGVKD. CDR3 coding DNA: TGTGCCAGCAGAGGGACCGGGACAGGGTTTGGCGAGCAGTACTTC. Protein: CASRGTGTGFGEQYF.

The gene calls are TRBV28 and TRBJ2-3, with D unresolved. The CDR3 contains 12 residues. Trimming cost V 6 bases and J 2 bases, with 6 bases left between them. Germline V gene data show CDR1 as MDHEN and CDR2 as SYDVKM. In DNA, the CDR3 is TGTGCCAGCAGGTCAACCACAGATACGCAGTATTTT. This sequence encodes CASRSTTDTQYF.

The CDR3 DNA reads as TGTGCCAGCAGGGGACTTCCGAACACCGGGGAGCTGTTTTTT. As protein: CASRGLPNTGELFF. The chain carries TRBV28 and TRBJ2-2, with D perhaps TRBD2 (6 bases). Germline V CDR1 and CDR2: MDHEN, SYDVKM. V was clipped by 6 bases and J by 0 bases, with 8 bases between them. The CDR3 extends over 14 amino acids. The entire variable domain, with the rest obtained from reference TRBV28 and TRBJ2-2, is as follows: DVKVTQSSRYLVKRTGEKVFLECVQDMDHENMFWYRQDPGLGLRLIYFSYDVKMKEKGDIPEGYSVSREKKERFSLILESASTNQTSMYLCASRGLPNTGELFFGEGSRLTVL.

J is TRBJ1-1 and V is TRBV2; 12 bases align to TRBD1. The V segment lost 5 bases and the J segment 5 bases; nucleotides outside the gene matches: 9. The CDR3 is 16 amino acids. Germline V gene sequence: CDR1 SNHLY, CDR2 FYNNEI. DNA of the CDR3: TGTGCCAGCAGTTACCGGGACAGGGGGCTTGGGACTGAAGCTTTCTTT. Protein product: CASSYRDRGLGTEAFF.

V and J are TRBV18 and TRBJ2-3; unclear D gene. Germline CDR1 reads KGHSH; CDR2 reads LQKENI. Trimming removed 0 bases at V and 9 bases at J, with 10 bases between. The CDR3 loop spans 13 amino acids. CDR3 in DNA: TGTGCCAGCTCACCACCGGTTGGGCACACGCAGTATTTT. Its protein product is CASSPPVGHTQYF.